These T cell receptor beta chains were read from a single sample in a study of cytomegalovirus exposure and HLA in healthy donors. The data were produced by immunoSEQ multiplex PCR, yet TCRdb's version contains in-frame clones alone and is incomplete. This sample has about 85,000 clones, with 67% found just once. The sample taken for sequencing was PBMCs. The source is a man aged 25 to 40 in good health and CMV-seronegative. Each CDR3 is given with its conserved first and last residue. The D gene is left open where the match is weak. Part of the rows lack a size; the others show once, few, many or a class for expanded clones.

clone size: -
D gene: TRBD1
V gene: TRBV28
J gene: TRBJ1-5
CDR3 DNA: TGTGCCAGCAGTTCTTCTCCGACAGGGAGCAATCAGCCCCAGCATTTT
CDR3 protein: CASSSSPTGSNQPQHF

clone size: -
D gene: -
V gene: TRBV11-2
J gene: TRBJ1-1
CDR3 DNA: TGTGCCAGCAGCTTAGATCTCCGTCTCCAGGCTGAAGCTTTCTTT
CDR3 protein: CASSLDLRLQAEAFF

clone size: few
D gene: TRBD1
V gene: TRBV25-1
J gene: TRBJ1-1
CDR3 DNA: TGTGCCAGCAGTGGAGAAAACAGGGGGGGCACTGAAGCTTTCTTT
CDR3 protein: CASSGENRGGTEAFF

clone size: -
D gene: TRBD2
V gene: TRBV9
J gene: TRBJ2-5
CDR3 DNA: TGTGCCAGCAGCGTACAAGCGGGAGATTGGGAGACCCAGTACTTC
CDR3 protein: CASSVQAGDWETQYF

clone size: once
D gene: -
V gene: TRBV30
J gene: TRBJ2-1
CDR3 DNA: TGTGCCTGGAGTGCCCAGGCTGGTGAGCAGTTCTTC
CDR3 protein: CAWSAQAGEQFF

clone size: few
D gene: -
V gene: TRBV9
J gene: TRBJ1-3
CDR3 DNA: TGTGCCAGCAGCGTCGGGAGGGGAACTGGAAACACCATATATTTT
CDR3 protein: CASSVGRGTGNTIYF

clone size: -
D gene: TRBD1
V gene: TRBV9
J gene: TRBJ2-7
CDR3 DNA: TGTGCCAGCAGCGTAGGGTGGGAGACAGGGGGCTTCGAGCAGTACTTC
CDR3 protein: CASSVGWETGGFEQYF

clone size: -
D gene: TRBD2
V gene: TRBV5-1
J gene: TRBJ2-3
CDR3 DNA: TGCGCCAGCAGCTTCGGCGGGGGAACAGATACGCAGTATTTT
CDR3 protein: CASSFGGGTDTQYF

clone size: few
D gene: -
V gene: TRBV19
J gene: TRBJ2-7
CDR3 DNA: TGTGCCAGTAGACCTTTGGACGGGAACTACGAGCAGTACTTC
CDR3 protein: CASRPLDGNYEQYF

clone size: -
D gene: -
V gene: TRBV6-6
J gene: TRBJ1-1
CDR3 DNA: TGTGCCAGTGTCACAGAGCCAGGCTATGAAGCTTTCTTT
CDR3 protein: CASVTEPGYEAFF

clone size: -
D gene: TRBD1
V gene: TRBV6-1
J gene: TRBJ2-1
CDR3 DNA: TGTGCCACCCACAGGGGCCGCTCCTACAATGAGCAGTTCTTC
CDR3 protein: CATHRGRSYNEQFF

clone size: once
D gene: -
V gene: TRBV6-5
J gene: TRBJ2-1
CDR3 DNA: TGTGCCAGCAGTTACTCGACCGGAGGCACATACAATGAGCAGTTCTTC
CDR3 protein: CASSYSTGGTYNEQFF

clone size: -
D gene: TRBD2
V gene: TRBV4-2
J gene: TRBJ2-5
CDR3 DNA: TGTGCCAGCAGCCAAGGAAATAGCGGGGGGGTGGAGACCCAGTACTTC
CDR3 protein: CASSQGNSGGVETQYF

clone size: few
D gene: -
V gene: TRBV5-1
J gene: TRBJ1-6
CDR3 DNA: TGCGCCAGCAGCTTCGAGGGAAATGATAATTCACCCCTCCACTTT
CDR3 protein: CASSFEGNDNSPLHF

clone size: few
D gene: -
V gene: TRBV7-3
J gene: TRBJ2-7
CDR3 DNA: TGTGCCAGCAGCTTACGGGCGGGGTCCTACGAGCAGTACTTC
CDR3 protein: CASSLRAGSYEQYF

clone size: -
D gene: -
V gene: TRBV7-9
J gene: TRBJ1-1
CDR3 DNA: TGTGCCAGCAGCTTAGCGAGAGAGGGCACTGAAGCTTTCTTT
CDR3 protein: CASSLAREGTEAFF

clone size: -
D gene: TRBD1
V gene: TRBV6-6
J gene: TRBJ2-7
CDR3 DNA: TGTGCCAGCAGTTATCGGGGACAGGGGTATGACGAGCAGTACTTC
CDR3 protein: CASSYRGQGYDEQYF

clone size: -
D gene: -
V gene: TRBV28
J gene: TRBJ2-1
CDR3 DNA: TGTGCCAGCAGTCCCTCTCCAGGGCTCTCCTACAATGAGCAGTTCTTC
CDR3 protein: CASSPSPGLSYNEQFF

clone size: -
D gene: TRBD1
V gene: TRBV6-4
J gene: TRBJ2-3
CDR3 DNA: TGTGCCAGCAGTGACTCGGCAGGGGGCGGCGGAGATACGCAGTATTTT
CDR3 protein: CASSDSAGGGGDTQYF

clone size: -
D gene: TRBD1
V gene: TRBV5-1
J gene: TRBJ1-1
CDR3 DNA: TGCGCCAGCAGCTTCCGGGAGGGGGCAGGTTTGGCTGAAGCTTTCTTT
CDR3 protein: CASSFREGAGLAEAFF

clone size: -
D gene: TRBD1
V gene: TRBV2
J gene: TRBJ2-7
CDR3 DNA: TGTGCCAGCAGTGACGACAGGGTCTCCTACGAGCAGTACTTC
CDR3 protein: CASSDDRVSYEQYF

clone size: few
D gene: -
V gene: TRBV7-3
J gene: TRBJ2-3
CDR3 DNA: TGTGCCAGCAGCCCCCAGCGGTCCCGGTTAGATACGCAGTATTTT
CDR3 protein: CASSPQRSRLDTQYF

clone size: -
D gene: TRBD2
V gene: TRBV9
J gene: TRBJ2-7
CDR3 DNA: TGTGCCAGCAGCGTCCGGGACTACCCCTACGAGCAGTACTTC
CDR3 protein: CASSVRDYPYEQYF

clone size: -
D gene: TRBD1
V gene: TRBV18
J gene: TRBJ1-2
CDR3 DNA: TGTGCCAGCTCACGAACCGGGACAGACTATGGCTACACCTTC
CDR3 protein: CASSRTGTDYGYTF

clone size: -
D gene: TRBD1
V gene: TRBV19
J gene: TRBJ2-2
CDR3 DNA: TGTGCCAGTAGAGGGACAGGGGTCACCGGGGAGCTGTTTTTT
CDR3 protein: CASRGTGVTGELFF

clone size: -
D gene: -
V gene: TRBV9
J gene: TRBJ2-7
CDR3 DNA: TGTGCCAGCAGCCCCACAGGCGACGAGCAGTACTTC
CDR3 protein: CASSPTGDEQYF

clone size: -
D gene: -
V gene: TRBV4-1
J gene: TRBJ1-1
CDR3 DNA: TGCGCCAGCAGCCCCGGAACAGGGTCTGACACTGAAGCTTTCTTT
CDR3 protein: CASSPGTGSDTEAFF

clone size: -
D gene: -
V gene: TRBV6-4
J gene: TRBJ2-6
CDR3 DNA: TGTGCCAGCAGTGATATGGCCTTCACCCCCTCGCCTGGGGCCAACGTCCTGACTTTC
CDR3 protein: CASSDMAFTPSPGANVLTF

clone size: -
D gene: TRBD1
V gene: TRBV7-2
J gene: TRBJ2-2
CDR3 DNA: TGTGCCAGCAGCTTATTTAGGGGGCTTGGCGGGGAGCTGTTTTTT
CDR3 protein: CASSLFRGLGGELFF

clone size: -
D gene: -
V gene: TRBV7-9
J gene: TRBJ2-7
CDR3 DNA: TGTGCCAGCATCCACAGGGACTCCTACGAGCAGTACTTC
CDR3 protein: CASIHRDSYEQYF

clone size: -
D gene: TRBD2
V gene: TRBV19
J gene: TRBJ2-7
CDR3 DNA: TGTGCCAGTAGTATGTTGGCTAGCGGAAACCTTAAGGGCGAGCAGTACTTC
CDR3 protein: CASSMLASGNLKGEQYF

clone size: few
D gene: -
V gene: TRBV6-5
J gene: TRBJ2-1
CDR3 DNA: TGTGCCAGCAGACAGGACAATGAGCAGTTCTTC
CDR3 protein: CASRQDNEQFF

clone size: -
D gene: -
V gene: TRBV7-3
J gene: TRBJ2-5
CDR3 DNA: TGTGCCAGCAGCTTATTAGGGGCAGGCCAAGAGACCCAGTACTTC
CDR3 protein: CASSLLGAGQETQYF

clone size: -
D gene: TRBD1
V gene: TRBV11-2
J gene: TRBJ1-3
CDR3 DNA: TGTGCCAGCAGCTGGGGGGACAGCTCTGGAAACACCATATATTTT
CDR3 protein: CASSWGDSSGNTIYF

clone size: few
D gene: -
V gene: TRBV27
J gene: TRBJ1-1
CDR3 DNA: TGTGCCAGCAGTTTGTACAGGAACACTGAAGCTTTCTTT
CDR3 protein: CASSLYRNTEAFF

clone size: -
D gene: -
V gene: TRBV28
J gene: TRBJ1-1
CDR3 DNA: TGTGCCAGCAGTTTATGGGCAGAAGCTTTCTTT
CDR3 protein: CASSLWAEAFF

clone size: -
D gene: TRBD1
V gene: TRBV5-4
J gene: TRBJ1-1
CDR3 DNA: TGTGCCAGCAGCTTGCAGGGGGCCTCTGAAGCTTTCTTT
CDR3 protein: CASSLQGASEAFF

clone size: -
D gene: -
V gene: TRBV4-1
J gene: TRBJ1-2
CDR3 DNA: TGCGCCAGCAGCCAAGAAGTGGGGGGGGCATACACCTTC
CDR3 protein: CASSQEVGGAYTF

clone size: once
D gene: -
V gene: TRBV5-6
J gene: TRBJ1-1
CDR3 DNA: TGTGCCAGCAGTGAGACAGACAACACTGAAGCTTTCTTT
CDR3 protein: CASSETDNTEAFF

clone size: -
D gene: -
V gene: TRBV6-1
J gene: TRBJ1-1
CDR3 DNA: TGTGCCAGCATATCAGGGGATTCAAACACTGAAGCTTTCTTT
CDR3 protein: CASISGDSNTEAFF

clone size: -
D gene: -
V gene: TRBV2
J gene: TRBJ2-3
CDR3 DNA: TGTGCCAGCAGTACGTCTAGGGGAGATACGCAGTATTTT
CDR3 protein: CASSTSRGDTQYF

clone size: -
D gene: -
V gene: TRBV7-2
J gene: TRBJ1-1
CDR3 DNA: TGTGCCAGCAGCTTACCCTTGACAGGAAGGATGAACACTGAAGCTTTCTTT
CDR3 protein: CASSLPLTGRMNTEAFF

clone size: -
D gene: -
V gene: TRBV27
J gene: TRBJ2-2
CDR3 DNA: TGTGCCAGCAGACCGGACACCGGGGAGCTGTTTTTT
CDR3 protein: CASRPDTGELFF

clone size: few
D gene: -
V gene: TRBV5-6
J gene: TRBJ2-7
CDR3 DNA: TGTGCCAGCAGCCCTACAGTAGGGGCCTACGAGCAGTACTTC
CDR3 protein: CASSPTVGAYEQYF

clone size: -
D gene: -
V gene: TRBV5-1
J gene: TRBJ1-5
CDR3 DNA: TGCGCCAGCAGCTACCAGGGTGGTAGCAATCAGCCCCAGCATTTT
CDR3 protein: CASSYQGGSNQPQHF

clone size: -
D gene: -
V gene: TRBV27
J gene: TRBJ1-1
CDR3 DNA: TGTGCCAGCAGTTTCTTGAACAGCTTGAACACTGAAGCTTTCTTT
CDR3 protein: CASSFLNSLNTEAFF

clone size: few
D gene: -
V gene: TRBV6-1
J gene: TRBJ2-2
CDR3 DNA: TGTGCCAGCACCCGATTGGGGGGCACCGGGGAGCTGTTTTTT
CDR3 protein: CASTRLGGTGELFF

clone size: -
D gene: -
V gene: TRBV5-6
J gene: TRBJ2-7
CDR3 DNA: TGTGCCAGCAGCCGTACGGACTATCTCTCCTACGAGCAGTACTTC
CDR3 protein: CASSRTDYLSYEQYF

clone size: -
D gene: TRBD1
V gene: TRBV5-1
J gene: TRBJ1-1
CDR3 DNA: TGCGCCAGCAGCCTGGGACAGACCCCTGAAGCTTTCTTT
CDR3 protein: CASSLGQTPEAFF

clone size: -
D gene: TRBD1
V gene: TRBV5-1
J gene: TRBJ2-7
CDR3 DNA: TGCGCCAGCAGCCAAGACAGGGGGCCCGGGGGGGAGCAGTACTTC
CDR3 protein: CASSQDRGPGGEQYF

clone size: -
D gene: -
V gene: TRBV7-6
J gene: TRBJ2-7
CDR3 DNA: TGTGCCAGCAGCTTAGACAGGGGAGGCGAGCAGTACTTC
CDR3 protein: CASSLDRGGEQYF

clone size: -
D gene: TRBD2
V gene: TRBV28
J gene: TRBJ2-5
CDR3 DNA: TGTGCCAGCAGCCCTCCTCGGAGCGGGAGCGAGACCCAGTACTTC
CDR3 protein: CASSPPRSGSETQYF

clone size: few
D gene: -
V gene: TRBV19
J gene: TRBJ2-2
CDR3 DNA: TGTGCCAGTAGTAGCCGTGGACAGTACACCGGGGAGCTGTTTTTT
CDR3 protein: CASSSRGQYTGELFF

clone size: once
D gene: -
V gene: TRBV30
J gene: TRBJ1-1
CDR3 DNA: TGTGCCTGGAGTGTAAGCGGACGGAGGGGCACTGAAGCTTTCTTT
CDR3 protein: CAWSVSGRRGTEAFF

clone size: -
D gene: -
V gene: TRBV4-3
J gene: TRBJ1-1
CDR3 DNA: TGCGCCAGCAGCCAAGAACCCGCAGGGCCTGAAGCTTTCTTT
CDR3 protein: CASSQEPAGPEAFF